The sequence of this T cell receptor beta chain was determined in a study of CD8 T cells in ankylosing spondylitis. This clonotype was seen only a few times. Quantitative 5'-RACE with molecular barcodes produced the TCR beta libraries. TCRdb called the 5' RACE reads again in MiXCR, with one record for every CDR3 protein. Here the sample spans 250,000 to 400,000 distinct CDR3 sequences, approximately 10% being singletons. This receptor was taken from a female donor with ankylosing spondylitis or in good health (not recorded which). Sample: blood, either unsorted or a sorted T cell fraction (not recorded which).

The CDR3 loop is CSVDLLGGLAQYF. The CDR3, as DNA: TGCAGCGTTGATCTATTAGGCGGGCTCGCCCAGTACTTC. J is TRBJ2-5 and V is TRBV29-1; maybe TRBD2 (5 bases). Per germline, CDR1 SQVTM and CDR2 ANQGSEA. Trimming pared 3 bases from V and 9 bases from J, leaving 17 bases between. CDR3 length equals 13 residues.